This TCR beta chain was retrieved from a study of blood T cell repertoires in COVID-19. Background on the study: Italy, Spain and the United States were the sources of the convalescent and acute COVID-19 samples. Nucleic acid was either cDNA or gDNA, and it came from T cells, B-cell-depleted T cells, or PBMCs.

The protocol was immunoSEQ multiplex PCR, while the TCRdb copy is restricted to in-frame clones and leaves out a portion. The sample consists of 200,000 to 250,000 clones, less than 90% of them appearing once. J was trimmed by 2 bases and V by 0 bases; bases with no gene match: 9. The CDR3 runs 17 residues. Germline-derived CDR1 and CDR2 are SGDLS and YYNGEE. This TCR derives from a woman in her seventies with active or convalescent COVID-19. This chain links TRBV9 with TRBJ2-5, with 8 positions matching TRBD2. Source material: peripheral blood. CDR3 nucleotide sequence: TGTGCCAGCAGCGTAGGGGCATTTACGGGAGGGCAAGAGACCCAGTACTTC. It translates to CASSVGAFTGGQETQYF.